The 30 T cell receptor beta chains below come from one sample, sequenced in a study of T cells and Merkel cell carcinoma outcomes. Method: immunoSEQ multiplex PCR; TCRdb's copy keeps in-frame clones and lacks some. The sample includes over 5,500 clones, around 90% of them seen just once. Sequences were obtained from tumor tissue from Merkel cell carcinoma. Receptors were obtained from a human donor with Merkel cell carcinoma.

The rearrangement joins TRBV30 to TRBJ1-1, with a weak D call TRBD1 (6 bases). This CDR3 has 13 amino acids. The germline gives CDR1 GTSNPN, CDR2 SVGIG (reference sequence). V was pared by 2 bases and J by 9 bases, with 16 bases between. In DNA, the CDR3 is TGTGCCTGGAGTATCGGGGGGCAGGGGAAAGCTTTCTTT. Translating gives CAWSIGGQGKAFF.

V gene TRBV19 combines with J gene TRBJ2-7; D is perhaps TRBD2 (5 bases). The CDR3 is 12 residues long. CDR1 and CDR2 (germline): LNHDA, SQIVND (reference sequence). V gave up 1 base and J gave up 6 bases, with 7 bases separating them. As DNA, the CDR3 is TGTGCCAGTAGTATAGGTGGGAGCGAGCAGTACTTC. Encoded protein: CASSIGGSEQYF.

The chain combines TRBV7-9 with TRBJ2-1; weak D call: TRBD1 (6 bases). This CDR3 spans 14 amino acids. The V end was cut by 1 base, the J end by 6 bases, with 10 bases between. Germline values: CDR1 SEHNR, CDR2 FQNEAQ (reference sequence). CDR3: CASSLGTALNEQFF. As DNA, the CDR3 is TGTGCCAGCAGCTTAGGGACAGCCCTCAATGAGCAGTTCTTC.

V usage is TRBV30 and J usage is TRBJ2-2; D remains ambiguous. The CDR3 is made up of 12 amino acids. Trimming left V 4 bases short and J 7 bases short, with 10 bases between. The V gene's germline CDR1 is GTSNPN and CDR2 SVGIG (reference sequence). The CDR3 spells CAWNKVIGELFF. The DNA of the CDR3 is TGTGCCTGGAACAAGGTCATCGGGGAGCTGTTTTTT.

V and J are TRBV7-8 and TRBJ2-5, with 8 bases that match TRBD1. J gave up 6 bases and V 5 bases, and 14 bases lay outside the gene matches. Germline V gene sequence: CDR1 SGHVS, CDR2 FQNEAQ. There are 16 residues in the CDR3. The CDR3 DNA is TGTGCCAGCAGCCCCTGGGGACAGGTCGACGTCCAGACCCAGTACTTC. Translating gives CASSPWGQVDVQTQYF.

The chain combines TRBV18 with TRBJ1-1, with D possibly being TRBD1 (5 bases). CDR1 is KGHSH, CDR2 LQKENI, per germline. V was trimmed by 5 bases and J by 1 base, leaving 14 bases between them. This CDR3 spans 15 amino acids. This CDR3 is CASSGAGTRNTEAFF. In DNA form, the CDR3 reads TGTGCCAGCTCAGGGGCAGGGACTCGGAACACTGAAGCTTTCTTT.

J is TRBJ2-1 and V is TRBV18, with TRBD2 matching over 14 bases. V shed 5 bases, J shed 8 bases, and the junction held 5 bases outside the gene matches. This CDR3 is 15 amino acids long. Germline lookup yields CDR1 KGHSH and CDR2 LQKENI. CDR3 protein: CASSKGTSGGDEQFF. In nucleotides, the CDR3 is TGTGCCAGCTCAAAAGGGACTAGCGGGGGCGATGAGCAGTTCTTC. Variable domain in full (rest from reference TRBV18 and TRBJ2-1): NAGVMQNPRHLVRRRGQEARLRCSPMKGHSHVYWYRQLPEEGLKFMVYLQKENIIDESGMPKERFSAEFPKEGPSILRIQQVVRGDSAAYFCASSKGTSGGDEQFFGPGTRLTVL.

The V and J genes are TRBV5-1 and TRBJ1-1; D is unresolved. The germline V gene has CDR1 SGHRS and CDR2 YFSETQ. The ends were cut back, 2 bases at V and 0 bases at J, with 8 bases in the middle. This CDR3 spans 14 amino acids. CDR3 in DNA: TGCGCCAGCAGCTTCGGAGGAGTGAACACTGAAGCTTTCTTT. Translated: CASSFGGVNTEAFF. The whole variable domain, filled in from reference TRBV5-1 and TRBJ1-1, reads KAGVTQTPRYLIKTRGQQVTLSCSPISGHRSVSWYQQTPGQGLQFLFEYFSETQRNKGNFPGRFSGRQFSNSRSEMNVSTLELGDSALYLCASSFGGVNTEAFFGQGTRLTVV.

This chain links TRBV29-1 with TRBJ2-3; D is possibly TRBD1 or TRBD2 (5 bases each). Germline CDR1 and CDR2: SQVTM and ANQGSEA. The CDR3 is 13 residues long. The germline V and J ends were trimmed by 7 bases and 0 bases, with 11 bases remaining between them. The CDR3 region is CSAPGASTDTQYF. The CDR3 DNA sequence: TGCAGCGCCCCCGGGGCAAGCACAGATACGCAGTATTTT.

This sequence joins TRBV5-1 and TRBJ2-1, with D uncertain. CDR3 size: 12 residues. Trimming shortened V by 4 bases and J by 8 bases, and 10 bases separated the two germline ends. Germline V lookup: CDR1 SGHRS, CDR2 YFSETQ. CDR3 nucleotides: TGCGCCAGCAGCCCGGGTGCGGATGAGCAGTTCTTC. Its protein product is CASSPGADEQFF.

Of note for this clone: Sequence at one end of the junction differs from germline and may be a read error. The chain links TRBV20-1 to TRBJ2-3; no firm D call. The CDR3 is 11 amino acids. From germline, CDR1 is DFQATT and CDR2 SNEGSKA (reference sequence). The CDR3 protein is CSAHHGDTQYF. The CDR3 DNA sequence: TGCAGTGCCCACCATGGAGATACGCAATATTTT.

A single count supports this clone. The chain joins TRBV14 to TRBJ1-4; D gene unclear. V shed 4 bases and J shed 0 bases, with 18 bases lying between them. In germline, CDR1 is SGHDN, CDR2 FVKESK. The CDR3 spans 18 residues. The CDR3 coding sequence is TGTGCCAGCAGCCCGAACCTCGGGAAAACAGCAACTAATGAAAAACTGTTTTTT. Its translation is CASSPNLGKTATNEKLFF.

This rearrangement joins TRBV7-9 to TRBJ2-2; D is uncertain. Germline CDR1 reads SEHNR; CDR2 reads FQNEAQ (reference sequence). Trimming took 1 base from V and 3 from J, leaving 0 bases between them. The CDR3 contains 12 residues. The CDR3 region is CASSLDTGELFF. The CDR3 DNA is TGTGCCAGCAGCTTAGACACCGGGGAGCTGTTTTTT.

This chain links TRBV15 with TRBJ1-5; no clear D. This CDR3 comprises 14 residues. Trimming removed 2 bases at V and 0 bases at J, with 5 bases between. Germline values: CDR1 LNHNV, CDR2 YYDKDF (reference sequence). The CDR3 DNA sequence: TGTGCCACCAGCAGAACATATAGCAATCAGCCCCAGCATTTT. Its protein product is CATSRTYSNQPQHF.

The chain is built from TRBV28 and TRBJ1-2, with a possible D match to TRBD1 (5 bases). The germline V and J ends were trimmed by 1 base and 6 bases, with 12 bases remaining between them. The germline gives CDR1 MDHEN, CDR2 SYDVKM. The CDR3 loop spans 14 amino acids. The CDR3 reads CASSLSRGRDGYTF. The CDR3 nucleotides are TGTGCCAGCAGTTTATCGAGGGGTAGGGATGGCTACACCTTC.

This clone was found once. V and J are TRBV9 and TRBJ1-2, with D possibly being TRBD1 (6 bases). In germline, CDR1 is SGDLS, CDR2 YYNGEE. Trimming shortened V by 3 bases and J by 3 bases, and 12 bases separated the two germline ends. The CDR3 has 14 amino acids. CDR3 nucleotide sequence: TGTGCCAGCAGCGGGGAAGGGGGGTACTATGGCTACACCTTC. This sequence encodes CASSGEGGYYGYTF. The whole variable domain, filled in from reference TRBV9 and TRBJ1-2, reads DSGVTQTPKHLITATGQRVTLRCSPRSGDLSVYWYQQSLDQGLQFLIQYYNGEERAKGNILERFSAQQFPDLHSELNLSSLELGDSALYFCASSGEGGYYGYTFGSGTRLTVV.

The chain has TRBV9 and TRBJ1-4; TRBD1 matches at 8 bases. V was clipped by 0 bases and J by 5 bases; unmatched bases: 6. Germline V gene data show CDR1 as SGDLS and CDR2 as YYNGEE. The CDR3 totals 16 residues. CDR3 sequence (DNA): TGTGCCAGCAGCGTAGGGCGGACAGGGCGCAATGAAAAACTGTTTTTT. The encoded protein is CASSVGRTGRNEKLFF.

The V and J genes are TRBV7-9 and TRBJ2-1; tentatively, D is TRBD2 (5 bases). Germline CDR1 SEHNR, CDR2 FQNEAQ (reference sequence). Trimming pared 3 bases from V and 1 base from J, leaving 10 bases between. There are 15 residues in the CDR3. The CDR3 DNA sequence: TGTGCCAGCAGCTTCGGGCTAGCATCCTACAATGAGCAGTTCTTC. As protein: CASSFGLASYNEQFF.

This clone occurred once. The chain employs TRBV6-1 and TRBJ1-5, with D possibly TRBD1 on 5 matching bases. This CDR3 has 12 residues. Trimming shortened V by 3 bases and J by 5 bases, and 5 bases separated the two germline ends. Germline-derived CDR1 and CDR2 are MNHNS and SASEGT. DNA for the CDR3: TGTGCCAGCAGTGAGGGGGATCAGCCCCAGCATTTT. It is translated as CASSEGDQPQHF.

This clone was observed once. V and J are TRBV7-3 and TRBJ1-6; D unresolved. The germline V gene encodes CDR1 SGHTA and CDR2 FQGTGA. CDR3 length: 15 residues. The V gene lost 5 bases and the J gene lost 6 bases, with 14 bases spanning the gap. The DNA for the CDR3 is TGTGCCAGCAGCGCCCAACAGTTTCCTAATTCACCCCTCCACTTT. It codes for CASSAQQFPNSPLHF. The whole variable domain, filled in from reference TRBV7-3 and TRBJ1-6, reads GAGVSQTPSNKVTEKGKYVELRCDPISGHTALYWYRQSLGQGPEFLIYFQGTGAADDSGLPNDRFFAVRPEGSVSTLKIQRTERGDSAVYLCASSAQQFPNSPLHFGNGTRLTVT.

CDR3 DNA: TGCGCCAGCAGATTACGGGACAGCTCCAATGAGCAGTTCTTC. This encodes CASRLRDSSNEQFF. The genes are TRBV5-1 and TRBJ2-1, with 7 bases fitting TRBD1. Per germline, CDR1 SGHRS and CDR2 YFSETQ. V was clipped by 5 bases and J by 6 bases; unmatched bases: 8. The CDR3 covers 14 residues.

In its sample, this clone was seen a few times. The rearrangement links TRBV19 to TRBJ1-2, with unresolved D. The CDR3 loop spans 14 amino acids. Trimming cost V 5 bases and J 2 bases, with 12 bases left between them. CDR1 is LNHDA and CDR2 is SQIVND in the germline V gene (reference sequence). The CDR3 sequence: CASSQPGLNYGYTF. Written as DNA, the CDR3 is TGTGCCAGTAGTCAGCCGGGATTGAACTATGGCTACACCTTC.

The chain combines TRBV5-1 with TRBJ2-1; D remains ambiguous. Germline CDR1 reads SGHRS; CDR2 reads YFSETQ. This CDR3 is 14 amino acids long. The ends were cut back, 2 bases at V and 2 bases at J, with 8 bases in the middle. CDR3 nucleotides: TGCGCCAGCAGCTTAAATCAGGCCTACAATGAGCAGTTCTTC. Protein sequence: CASSLNQAYNEQFF.

The chain combines TRBV18 with TRBJ1-1; tentatively, D is TRBD1 (6 bases). The CDR3 runs to 16 residues. V lost 3 bases to trimming and J lost 3 bases, with 17 bases between them. Per the germline V gene, CDR1 is KGHSH and CDR2 is LQKENI. The CDR3 spells CASSPPTRGLDTEAFF. Here the CDR3 DNA reads TGTGCCAGCTCACCCCCCACCCGGGGGCTGGACACTGAAGCTTTCTTT.

This clone was recorded only once. This rearrangement joins TRBV4-2 to TRBJ2-5; 8 bases line up with TRBD2. The ends lost 0 bases at V and 2 bases at J; junction bases unmatched: 5. Germline-derived CDR1 and CDR2 are LGHNA and YNFKEQ. The CDR3 is 16 amino acids. CDR3 sequence (DNA): TGTGCCAGCAGCCAAGATGGAGCGGGGGCACAAGAGACCCAGTACTTC. This encodes CASSQDGAGAQETQYF.

The chain employs TRBV18 and TRBJ2-5, with 10 nucleotides matching TRBD2. The germline V gene has CDR1 KGHSH and CDR2 LQKENI. This CDR3 spans 14 amino acids. The V gene end was trimmed by 0 bases and the J gene end by 5 bases; junction bases not matched to a gene: 0. The CDR3 DNA sequence: TGTGCCAGCTCACCACCACTAGCGGGGGAGACCCAGTACTTC. This sequence encodes CASSPPLAGETQYF.

The J gene is TRBJ2-1, the V gene TRBV6-5, with D tentatively TRBD1 or TRBD2 (7 bases each). This CDR3 spans 14 amino acids. The germline V gene encodes CDR1 MNHEY and CDR2 SVGAGI. Between the trimmed V and J ends, which lost 6 bases and 6 bases, there was a span of 15 bases. This chain's CDR3 is CASRRQGGSNEQFF. The CDR3 DNA follows: TGTGCCAGCAGACGACAGGGAGGGTCCAATGAGCAGTTCTTC.

The chain combines TRBV9 with TRBJ2-3; TRBD2 matches at 10 bases. Germline CDR1 reads SGDLS; CDR2 reads YYNGEE. J lost 0 bases, V lost 4 bases, and 8 bases had no gene match. The CDR3 has 17 amino acids. The CDR3: CASSLQPGLASTDTQYF. Here the CDR3 DNA reads TGTGCCAGCAGCCTCCAGCCGGGACTAGCGAGCACAGATACGCAGTATTTT.

The chain employs TRBV5-1 and TRBJ1-2; 9 positions match TRBD1. CDR1 and CDR2 (germline): SGHRS, YFSETQ. The CDR3 spans 16 residues. Unmatched junction bases numbered 6, after V lost 0 bases and J lost 3 bases. The CDR3 region has the DNA TGCGCCAGCAGCTTGGAGGCGGACAGGGGCTACTATGGCTACACCTTC. Amino acid sequence: CASSLEADRGYYGYTF. The variable domain in full, with the rest retrieved from reference TRBV5-1 and TRBJ1-2, is KAGVTQTPRYLIKTRGQQVTLSCSPISGHRSVSWYQQTPGQGLQFLFEYFSETQRNKGNFPGRFSGRQFSNSRSEMNVSTLELGDSALYLCASSLEADRGYYGYTFGSGTRLTVV.

The gene calls are TRBV29-1 and TRBJ1-3; 9 bases fit TRBD1. The germline V gene encodes CDR1 SQVTM and CDR2 ANQGSEA. With 7 bases clipped from V and 4 bases from J, the junction kept 11 bases outside the gene matches. The length of the CDR3 is 15 residues. This CDR3 reads CSAAPGQGSGNTIYF. As DNA, the CDR3 is TGCAGCGCAGCCCCGGGACAGGGATCAGGAAACACCATATATTTT.